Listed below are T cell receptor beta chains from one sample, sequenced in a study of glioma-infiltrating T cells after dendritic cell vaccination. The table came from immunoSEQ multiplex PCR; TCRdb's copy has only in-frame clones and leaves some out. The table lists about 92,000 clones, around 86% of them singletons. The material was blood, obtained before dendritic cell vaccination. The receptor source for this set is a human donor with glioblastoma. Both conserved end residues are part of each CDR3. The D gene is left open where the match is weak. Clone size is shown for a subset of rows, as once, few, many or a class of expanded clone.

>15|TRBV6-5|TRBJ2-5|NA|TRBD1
CASSYGDRERETQYF
TGTGCCAGCAGTTACGGGGACAGGGAGAGGGAGACCCAGTACTTC
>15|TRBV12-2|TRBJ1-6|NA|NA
CASRLQSSYNSPLHF
TGTGCAAGTCGCCTACAGAGCTCCTATAATTCACCCCTCCACTTT
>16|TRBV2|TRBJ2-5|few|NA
CASSEALQELRETQYF
TGTGCCAGCAGTGAAGCACTACAGGAACTCCGGGAGACCCAGTACTTC
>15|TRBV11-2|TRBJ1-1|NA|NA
CASSLGRSGNTEAFF
TGTGCCAGCAGCTTAGGGCGTTCGGGGAACACTGAAGCTTTCTTT
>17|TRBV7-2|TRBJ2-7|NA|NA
CASSLVGGGGGPYEQYF
TGTGCCAGCAGTTTAGTAGGGGGAGGCGGGGGTCCCTACGAGCAGTACTTC
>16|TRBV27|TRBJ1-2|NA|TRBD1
CASSRTRGRVDYGYTF
TGTGCCAGCAGCCGAACCAGGGGGCGCGTCGACTATGGCTACACCTTC
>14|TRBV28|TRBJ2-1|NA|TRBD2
CASSLAGGNNEQFF
TGTGCCAGCAGTTTAGCGGGAGGGAACAATGAGCAGTTCTTC
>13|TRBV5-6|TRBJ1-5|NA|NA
CASSRIGDQPQHF
TGTGCCAGCAGCAGGATCGGGGATCAGCCCCAGCATTTT
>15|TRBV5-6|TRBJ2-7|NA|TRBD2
CASSFWRGGLYEQYF
TGTGCCAGCAGCTTTTGGCGGGGGGGACTCTACGAGCAGTACTTC
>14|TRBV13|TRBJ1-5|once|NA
CASSLARVDQPQHF
TGTGCCAGCAGCTTAGCTCGGGTGGATCAGCCCCAGCATTTT
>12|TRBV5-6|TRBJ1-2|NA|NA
CASSLNSKGYTF
TGTGCCAGCAGCTTGAATAGCAAGGGCTACACCTTC
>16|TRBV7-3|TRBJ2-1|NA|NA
CASSLRPTGTYNEQFF
TGTGCCAGCAGCTTACGCCCCACGGGGACCTACAATGAGCAGTTCTTC
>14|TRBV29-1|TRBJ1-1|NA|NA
CSVDGFGENTEAFF
TGCAGCGTTGATGGATTCGGGGAGAACACTGAAGCTTTCTTT
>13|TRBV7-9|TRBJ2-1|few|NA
CASSHDRYNEQFF
TGTGCCAGCAGCCATGACAGATACAATGAGCAGTTCTTC
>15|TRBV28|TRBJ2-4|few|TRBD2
CASKDLGGTKNIQYF
TGTGCCAGCAAAGACTTGGGGGGGACCAAAAACATTCAGTACTTC
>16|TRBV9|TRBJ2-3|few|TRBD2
CASSSWTSEGGDTQYF
TGTGCCAGCAGCTCTTGGACTAGCGAAGGCGGGGATACGCAGTATTTT
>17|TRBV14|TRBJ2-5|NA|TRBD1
CASSQLRQGKIQETQYF
TGTGCCAGCAGCCAACTTCGACAGGGTAAAATCCAAGAGACCCAGTACTTC
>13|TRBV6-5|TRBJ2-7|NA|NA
CASSYSLAHEQYF
TGTGCCAGCAGTTACTCCCTAGCCCACGAGCAGTACTTC
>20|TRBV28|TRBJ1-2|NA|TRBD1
CASSPPKYYLLTGSNYGYTF
TGTGCCAGCAGTCCCCCTAAGTACTATCTCTTGACAGGGTCTAACTATGGCTACACCTTC
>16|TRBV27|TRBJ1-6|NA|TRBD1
CASSPGTGYGNSPLHF
TGTGCCAGCAGTCCCGGGACAGGGTATGGTAATTCACCCCTCCACTTT
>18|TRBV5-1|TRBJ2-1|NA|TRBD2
CASSLAKTTSGTYNEQFF
TGCGCCAGCAGCTTGGCCAAAACGACTAGCGGCACCTACAATGAGCAGTTCTTC
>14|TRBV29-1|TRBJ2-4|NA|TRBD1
CSVGQALAKNIQYF
TGCAGCGTGGGACAGGCCCTAGCCAAAAACATTCAGTACTTC
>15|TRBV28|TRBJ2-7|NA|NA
CASSLGGFSSSEQYF
TGTGCCAGCAGTTTAGGGGGGTTTTCCTCCTCCGAGCAGTACTTC
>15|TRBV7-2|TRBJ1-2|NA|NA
CASSLGVGDTYGYTF
TGTGCCAGCAGCTTAGGTGTTGGGGACACCTATGGCTACACCTTC
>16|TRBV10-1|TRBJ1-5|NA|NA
CASSETGPSSNQPQHF
TGCGCCAGCAGTGAAACAGGGCCATCTAGCAATCAGCCCCAGCATTTT
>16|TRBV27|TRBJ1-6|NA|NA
CASSPPTGGYNSPLHF
TGTGCCAGCAGCCCTCCGACAGGCGGCTATAATTCACCCCTCCACTTT
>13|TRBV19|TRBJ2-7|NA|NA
CASSTQGFDEQYF
TGTGCCAGTAGTACTCAGGGTTTCGACGAGCAGTACTTC
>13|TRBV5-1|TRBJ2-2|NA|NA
CASSSAGSGELFF
TGCGCCAGCAGCTCGGCGGGCTCGGGGGAGCTGTTTTTT
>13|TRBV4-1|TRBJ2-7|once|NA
CASSQERRDEQYF
TGCGCCAGCAGCCAAGAAAGACGGGACGAGCAGTACTTC
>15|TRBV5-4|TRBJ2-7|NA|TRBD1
CASSISGTASYEQYF
TGTGCCAGCAGCATCTCCGGGACAGCGAGCTACGAGCAGTACTTC
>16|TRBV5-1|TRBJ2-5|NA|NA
CASSLVSGHQQETQYF
TGCGCCAGCAGCTTGGTATCGGGACACCAACAAGAGACCCAGTACTTC
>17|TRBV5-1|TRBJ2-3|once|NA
CASSPLHRGFLGDTQYF
TGCGCCAGCAGCCCCCTCCACCGAGGGTTTTTGGGAGATACGCAGTATTTT
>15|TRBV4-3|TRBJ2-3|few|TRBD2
CASSQSGGAGDTQYF
TGCGCCAGCAGCCAAAGCGGGGGGGCCGGGGATACGCAGTATTTT
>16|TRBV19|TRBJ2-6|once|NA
CASSILPGDGANVLTF
TGTGCCAGTAGTATTCTTCCGGGAGATGGGGCCAACGTCCTGACTTTC
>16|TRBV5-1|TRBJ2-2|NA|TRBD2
CASSFRLAGSSGELFF
TGCGCCAGCAGTTTCCGACTAGCGGGGTCTTCCGGGGAGCTGTTTTTT
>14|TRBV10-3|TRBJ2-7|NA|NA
CAISAAGTAHEQYF
TGTGCCATCAGTGCGGCGGGGACCGCCCACGAGCAGTACTTC
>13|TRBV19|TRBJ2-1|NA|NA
CASSATGYNEQFF
TGTGCCAGTAGTGCCACTGGTTACAATGAGCAGTTCTTC
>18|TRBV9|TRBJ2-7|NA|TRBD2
CASSVGAYQGTRSSEQYF
TGTGCCAGCAGCGTAGGAGCTTATCAGGGGACTAGGTCGTCCGAGCAGTACTTC
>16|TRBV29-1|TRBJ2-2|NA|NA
CSVSTTVASVSGELFF
TGCAGCGTTTCGACTACGGTAGCTAGCGTTAGCGGGGAGCTGTTTTTT
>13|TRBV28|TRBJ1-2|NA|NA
CASSPGQSYGYTF
TGTGCCAGCAGTCCCGGACAGAGCTATGGCTACACCTTC
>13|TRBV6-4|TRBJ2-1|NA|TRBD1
CASSETGENEQFF
TGTGCCAGCAGTGAGACAGGGGAAAATGAGCAGTTCTTC
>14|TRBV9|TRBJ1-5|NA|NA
CASSVGLENQPQHF
TGTGCCAGCAGCGTAGGGCTGGAGAATCAGCCCCAGCATTTT